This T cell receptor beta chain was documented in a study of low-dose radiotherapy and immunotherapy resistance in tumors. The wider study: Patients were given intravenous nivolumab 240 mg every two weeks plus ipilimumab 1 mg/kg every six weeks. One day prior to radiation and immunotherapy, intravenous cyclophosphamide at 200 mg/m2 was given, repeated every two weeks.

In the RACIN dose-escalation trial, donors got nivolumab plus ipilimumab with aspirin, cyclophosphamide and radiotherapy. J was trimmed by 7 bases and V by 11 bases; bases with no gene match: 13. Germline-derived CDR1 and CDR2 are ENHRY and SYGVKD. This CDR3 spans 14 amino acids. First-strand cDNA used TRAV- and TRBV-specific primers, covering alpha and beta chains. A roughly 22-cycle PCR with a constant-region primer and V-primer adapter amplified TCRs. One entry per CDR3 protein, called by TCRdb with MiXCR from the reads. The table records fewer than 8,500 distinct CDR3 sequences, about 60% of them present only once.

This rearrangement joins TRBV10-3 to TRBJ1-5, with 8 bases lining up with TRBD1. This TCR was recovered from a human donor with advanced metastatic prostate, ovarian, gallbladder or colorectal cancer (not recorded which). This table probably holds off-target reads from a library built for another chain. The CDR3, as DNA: TGTGCCGCCGGCAGGGGGCTGGGAGAACAGCCCCAGCATTTT. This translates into CAAGRGLGEQPQHF.